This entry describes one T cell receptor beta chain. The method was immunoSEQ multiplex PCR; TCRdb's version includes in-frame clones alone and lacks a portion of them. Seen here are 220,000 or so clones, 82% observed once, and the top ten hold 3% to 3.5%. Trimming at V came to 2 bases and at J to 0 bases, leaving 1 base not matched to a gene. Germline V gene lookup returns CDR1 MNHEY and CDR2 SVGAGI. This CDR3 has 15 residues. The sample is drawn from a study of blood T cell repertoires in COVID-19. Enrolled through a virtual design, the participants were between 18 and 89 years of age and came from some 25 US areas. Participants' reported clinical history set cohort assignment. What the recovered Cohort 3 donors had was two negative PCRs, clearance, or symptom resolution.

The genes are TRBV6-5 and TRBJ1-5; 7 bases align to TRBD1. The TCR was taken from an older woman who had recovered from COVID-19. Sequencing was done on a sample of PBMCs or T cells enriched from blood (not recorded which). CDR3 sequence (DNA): TGTGCCAGCAGTTACGGGACAGCTAGCAATCAGCCCCAGCATTTT. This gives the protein CASSYGTASNQPQHF.